This T cell receptor beta chain is drawn from a study of immune heterogeneity within non-small cell lung tumors listed by TCRdb under 2018. Study-level background: Histology comprised several squamous cell carcinomas, ten to eleven non-squamous carcinomas and 1 tumor not otherwise specified. The study combined whole-exome sequencing, RNA-seq and TCR beta repertoire sequencing of multiple spatially distinct regions from each NSCLC tumor to examine intratumoral immune heterogeneity. TCR repertoire analysis included approximately 56 tumor loci from 15 patients, whereas transcriptome data included only about 45 loci from about 13 patients. Neoantigen binding to each patient's HLA alleles was predicted with netMHCpan-3.0 for mutant peptides of 8 to 11 amino acids.

General findings and caveats noted by the study authors: A moderate positive correlation (R 0.3 to 0.35), which was statistically significant, linked local T-cell repertoire clonality to local tumor mutational burden. High-frequency TCR beta clonotypes were largely distinct between individual patients. Within a given patient, the same dominant CDR3B clonotypes showed up repeatedly across loci, although different tumor locations also carried unique high-frequency clones.

The CDR3, cysteine through phenylalanine, is 14 amino acids long. Only the CDR3 DNA is retained, 42 bases long and in frame from the first base. The CDR1 and CDR2 encoded by the germline V gene are MNHNS and SASEGT. Deletion took 0 bases off V and 10 bases off J, with a span of 10 bases between the germline ends. A multiplex PCR system amplified the TCR beta CDR3 region, with a first 10-cycle round using 32 V-gene forward and 13 J-gene reverse primers. The first PCR round used a QIAGEN Multiplex PCR Kit, and the primer sequences were filed in Chinese patent CN105087789A. A second PCR round added Illumina universal primers using the Phusion High-Fidelity PCR Kit. The TCR libraries underwent paired-end sequencing with a read length of 151 bp on the Illumina HiSeq X Ten platform. Under the source paper's analysis protocol: Reads without multiplex PCR primers were removed using Cutadapt, read pairs were merged using PEAR, and CDR3 regions were called using MiXCR with default settings. Shannon entropy measured repertoire diversity, while clonality was calculated as one minus the Shannon entropy divided by the ln of the count of productive unique sequences. Clonotypes at a frequency of at least 0.5% were defined as dominant or high-frequency T-cell clones. TCRdb ran its own pipeline on the public reads, namely fastp trimming at Q25 and MiXCR clone calling, and kept in-frame beta chains. Rows with a matching CDR3 protein are joined into one entry that keeps the most common DNA and genes. TCRdb's processing, not the authors' own work, is the source of the V and J calls. Within this sample are 9,000 to 13,000 distinct CDR3 sequences, with about 25% of them counted one time only. The ten largest clones represent 13% of the sample.

Genomic DNA extracted from bulk tumor tissue served as TCR template, with 600 ng gDNA amplified per sample. During surgery, multiple biopsies were taken from each primary tumor and placed as far apart as possible within the tumor mass. Patients in the study cohort, which was described as untreated, were newly diagnosed NSCLC cases going through curative surgery. The donor group was made up of more than twelve newly diagnosed non-small cell lung cancer patients undergoing surgery with curative intent. A couple of independent pathologists examined the resected tumor masses. Only high-quality DNA and RNA samples were carried forward to sequencing. In regard to this clonotype: It has no known antigen specificity. A much larger clone differs by one base, so this may be a read error.

The V and J genes are TRBV6-1 and TRBJ1-6; the D gene cannot be named for sure. The TCR was taken from a man between 50 and 59 years old with non-small cell lung cancer. Specimen: lung tumor tissue. The CDR3 in this case is CASSEATPDSPLHF. At the DNA level, the sequence is TGTGCCAGCAGTGAAGCGACCCCCGACTCACCCCTCCACTTT.